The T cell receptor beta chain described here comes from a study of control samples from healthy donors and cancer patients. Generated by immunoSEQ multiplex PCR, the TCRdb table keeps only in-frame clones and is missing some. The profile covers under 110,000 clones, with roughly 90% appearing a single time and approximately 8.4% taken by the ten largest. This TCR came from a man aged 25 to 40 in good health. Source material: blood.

CDR3 residues: CATSRVLGNTQYF. The DNA for the CDR3 is TGTGCCACCAGCAGAGTATTAGGGAACACGCAGTATTTT. V and J are TRBV15 and TRBJ2-3; D gene ambiguous. The CDR3 covers 13 residues. The V end lost 1 base, the J end lost 9 bases, and 11 bases lay between the germline ends. Germline V gene sequence: CDR1 LNHNV, CDR2 YYDKDF (reference sequence).